Following are 26 T cell receptor beta chains from one sample sequenced in a study of T-cell reconstitution after alpha-beta-depleted transplantation in children. The library targeted TCRbeta and was prepared with unique molecular identifiers. TCRdb re-called the PCR reads through MiXCR, storing one row per CDR3 protein. This table holds 250,000 to 300,000 distinct CDR3 sequences, 9.5% to 13% found once. This specimen was PBMCs, taken before TCRalphabeta/CD19-depleted stem cell transplant. The receptors come from a boy in the first two years of life with acute myeloid leukemia, due to receive a stem cell transplant.

This clonotype has at least ten counts. The rearrangement links TRBV4-3 to TRBJ1-5, with 7 bases lining up with TRBD1. The V segment lost 2 bases and the J segment 6 bases; nucleotides outside the gene matches: 19. CDR3 length equals 19 residues. Germline V gives CDR1 LGHNA, CDR2 YSLEER. This chain's CDR3 is CASSQRANIKTGSGQPQHF. CDR3 nucleotides: TGCGCCAGCAGCCAAAGGGCTAATATCAAGACAGGGAGCGGTCAGCCCCAGCATTTT.

This clonotype was counted ten times or more. The chain couples TRBV29-1 to TRBJ2-7; TRBD1 aligns across 8 bases. Trimming took 5 bases from V and 5 from J; bases not matched to a gene: 14. Germline V gene sequence: CDR1 SQVTM, CDR2 ANQGSEA. The CDR3 length is 15 residues. In DNA form, the CDR3 reads TGCAGCGTTAGTTTAAGGACAGGGCGATTAAACGAGCAGTACTTC. It yields the protein CSVSLRTGRLNEQYF.

This clonotype was seen at least ten times. The CDR3 spells CSARDKNIQYF. The CDR3 nucleotides read TGCAGTGCTAGGGACAAAAACATTCAGTACTTC. The chain links TRBV20-1 to TRBJ2-4; no clear D. The V end lost 3 bases, the J end lost 3 bases, and 3 bases lay between the germline ends. This CDR3 contains 11 residues. The germline CDR1 and CDR2 sequences are DFQATT and SNEGSKA (reference sequence).

The chain is built from TRBV6-1 and TRBJ2-1; TRBD2 agrees at 7 bases. Germline V gene data show CDR1 as MNHNS and CDR2 as SASEGT. With 7 bases clipped from V and 2 bases from J, the junction kept 14 bases outside the gene matches. This CDR3 has 17 residues. Written as DNA, the CDR3 is TGTGCCAGCAACCAAAGACCTCCAGGGAGGGCCTACAATGAGCAGTTCTTC. Protein: CASNQRPPGRAYNEQFF.

This clonotype was detected many times. The CDR3, as DNA: TGTGCCAGCAGTTTATTCTTCTCTGGGGCCAACGTCCTGACTTTC. Residues: CASSLFFSGANVLTF. This chain joins TRBV12-3 or TRBV12-4 and TRBJ2-6, with D hard to call. The CDR3 runs to 15 residues. Trimming left V 2 bases short and J 0 bases short, with 5 bases between.

This clonotype was seen repeatedly, ten times or more. The V and J genes are TRBV7-2 and TRBJ2-3, with 8 positions matching TRBD2. Germline V CDR1 and CDR2: SGHTA, FQGNSA. The V and J ends lost 2 bases and 4 bases, in that order; junction bases with no gene match: 14. The CDR3 consists of 18 residues. CDR3 in amino acids: CASSLRAGGGLGADTQYF. The CDR3 coding sequence is TGTGCCAGCAGCTTACGGGCCGGGGGGGGTTTGGGTGCAGATACGCAGTATTTT.

Many counts were recorded for this clonotype. The gene calls are TRBV30 and TRBJ1-1, with D uncertain. This CDR3 contains 14 residues. Trimming took 3 bases from V and 0 from J, leaving 11 bases between them. CDR1 and CDR2 (germline): GTSNPN, SVGIG (reference sequence). CDR3 nucleotide sequence: TGTGCCTGGAGGCCGGGCAGGATGAACACTGAAGCTTTCTTT. It translates to CAWRPGRMNTEAFF.

Ten or more counts support this clonotype. The J gene is TRBJ1-1, the V gene TRBV6-5; 8 bases match TRBD1. CDR3 length: 14 residues. Germline values: CDR1 MNHEY, CDR2 SVGAGI. With 3 bases clipped from V and 5 bases from J, the junction kept 5 bases outside the gene matches. CDR3 sequence: CASSYGRGLTEAFF. In DNA, the CDR3 is TGTGCCAGCAGTTATGGCAGGGGGCTTACTGAAGCTTTCTTT.

Ten or more counts support this clonotype. The chain uses TRBV10-3 and TRBJ2-3; D is possibly TRBD1 (5 bases). The V gene lost 0 bases and the J gene lost 5 bases, with 15 bases spanning the gap. CDR3 length: 16 residues. In germline, CDR1 is ENHRY, CDR2 SYGVKD. For the CDR3, the DNA is TGTGCCATCAGTGAGTCTGGGCCAGATCAGGGAGATACGCAGTATTTT. Translating it yields CAISESGPDQGDTQYF.

The chain couples TRBV5-1 to TRBJ2-1; TRBD2 matches 10 bases. The CDR3 totals 18 residues. CDR1 and CDR2 (germline): SGHRS, YFSETQ. V shed 0 bases and J 5 bases; nucleotides not matched to a gene: 11. In DNA, the CDR3 is TGCGCCAGCAGCTTGGCACTAGCGGGAAATACAAGGGACAATGAGCAGTTCTTC. This gives the protein CASSLALAGNTRDNEQFF.

This clonotype was detected ten times or more. This chain uses TRBV5-8 with TRBJ1-1; D not certain. Germline-derived CDR1 and CDR2 are SGHTS and YDEGEE. The CDR3 sequence is 10 residues long. With 6 bases removed from V and 8 bases from J, the gap between germline ends came to 8 bases. CDR3 bases: TGTGCCAGCACCACATGGGAAGCTTTCTTT. Translation gives CASTTWEAFF.

A remark on this clonotype: Possible read error: a much larger clone is one base away. The gene calls are TRBV28 and TRBJ1-2, with D possibly being TRBD1 (5 bases). Germline V CDR1 and CDR2: MDHEN, SYDVKM. V lost 0 bases and J 6 bases, leaving 14 bases between the germline ends. The CDR3 contains 15 residues. CDR3 sequence reads: CASSLWAGQGHGYTF. CDR3 bases: TGTGCCAGCAGTTTATGGGCAGGGCAGGGCCATGGCTACACCTTC.

The rearrangement uses TRBV20-1 and TRBJ1-2; TRBD1 might be the D (5 bases). The CDR3 length is 14 residues. Germline V gene lookup returns CDR1 DFQATT and CDR2 SNEGSKA (reference sequence). V was trimmed by 5 bases and J by 4 bases, leaving 17 bases between them. The CDR3, as DNA: TGCAGTGCTTCAAGGGACGGGACTTTCTATGGCTACACCTTC. As protein: CSASRDGTFYGYTF.

This clonotype was picked up a small number of times. The chain employs TRBV9 and TRBJ2-1; no firm D call. The CDR3 spans 14 residues. Looked up from germline, CDR1 is SGDLS and CDR2 is YYNGEE. Trimming shortened V by 4 bases and J by 9 bases, and 17 bases separated the two germline ends. The CDR3 loop is CASSSASSFSEQFF. CDR3 coding DNA: TGTGCCAGCAGCTCAGCGTCCTCCTTCAGTGAGCAGTTCTTC.

This clonotype was picked up many times. The chain links TRBV6-1 to TRBJ1-5; D unclear. This CDR3 contains 16 residues. V was trimmed by 6 bases and J by 2 bases, leaving 17 bases between them. Looked up from germline, CDR1 is MNHNS and CDR2 is SASEGT. The CDR3 nucleotides read TGTGCCAGCAGGCCAACGTGGGGTGGGGGCAATCAGCCCCAGCATTTT. It is translated as CASRPTWGGGNQPQHF.

Ten or more counts support this clonotype. The rearrangement joins TRBV7-9 to TRBJ2-1; no definite D call. CDR3 length: 12 residues. V was pared by 3 bases and J by 8 bases, with 8 bases between. The germline V gene has CDR1 SEHNR and CDR2 FQNEAQ (reference sequence). The CDR3 loop reads CASSFVADEQFF. DNA for the CDR3: TGTGCCAGCAGCTTCGTTGCGGATGAGCAGTTCTTC.

This clonotype was seen repeatedly, ten times or more. The CDR3 here is CASSFPAGRNQPQHF. The CDR3 DNA sequence: TGTGCCAGCAGTTTCCCCGCGGGGAGAAATCAGCCCCAGCATTTT. The chain employs TRBV28 and TRBJ1-5; D is unclear. The germline gives CDR1 MDHEN, CDR2 SYDVKM. V was clipped by 3 bases and J by 4 bases, with 13 bases between them. The CDR3 is made up of 15 amino acids.

This clonotype has a count of ten or more. This chain connects TRBV20-1 to TRBJ2-1; TRBD2 aligns across 7 bases. Germline CDR1 DFQATT, CDR2 SNEGSKA (reference sequence). V lost 7 bases and J lost 3; bases outside the gene matches: 9. The CDR3 sequence is 14 residues long. CDR3: CSGGSAGYYNEQFF. DNA for the CDR3: TGCAGTGGGGGGTCAGCGGGATACTACAATGAGCAGTTCTTC.

A few counts support this clonotype. The chain combines TRBV5-1 with TRBJ1-1, with D hard to call. V was cut by 0 bases and J by 0 bases, with 6 bases left in between. This CDR3 is built from 14 residues. Germline V gives CDR1 SGHRS, CDR2 YFSETQ. The CDR3 DNA follows: TGCGCCAGCAGCTTGGAAAATTTGAACACTGAAGCTTTCTTT. Encoded protein: CASSLENLNTEAFF.

This clonotype was recorded many times. The V call is TRBV12-3 or TRBV12-4, the J call TRBJ2-7; 10 bases line up with TRBD1. V lost 5 bases to trimming and J lost 3 bases; unmatched junction nucleotides: 7. The CDR3 has 15 amino acids. CDR3 coding DNA: TGTGCCAGCAGTGTAGGGACAGGGGAGGTCTACGAGCAGTACTTC. Protein sequence: CASSVGTGEVYEQYF.

This clonotype was seen many times. The rearrangement links TRBV7-2 to TRBJ2-2; no firm D call. The ends were cut back, 1 base at V and 2 bases at J, with 11 bases in the middle. CDR1 is SGHTA and CDR2 is FQGNSA in the germline V gene. This CDR3 contains 16 residues. In DNA, the CDR3 is TGTGCCAGCAGCTTAGTCCAGCTACTAAACACCGGGGAGCTGTTTTTT. As protein: CASSLVQLLNTGELFF.

This clonotype came up many times. This sequence joins TRBV7-2 and TRBJ1-2; tentatively, D is TRBD1 (5 bases). Per the germline V gene, CDR1 is SGHTA and CDR2 is FQGNSA. This CDR3 comprises 15 residues. Trimming removed 3 bases at V and 3 bases at J, with 14 bases between. CDR3 protein: CASSLERGAYYGYTF. The CDR3, as DNA: TGTGCCAGCAGCTTGGAGAGGGGCGCCTACTATGGCTACACCTTC.

This clonotype was seen many times. The V call is TRBV7-2, the J call TRBJ2-1; D is unclear. The germline CDR1 and CDR2 sequences are SGHTA and FQGNSA. This CDR3 is built from 13 residues. V shed 8 bases and J shed 6 bases, with 14 bases lying between them. The CDR3 loop reads CASGPSGVNEQFF. The CDR3 DNA is TGTGCCAGCGGACCCTCAGGCGTCAATGAGCAGTTCTTC.

This clonotype was detected many times. This rearrangement joins TRBV4-2 to TRBJ2-1, with D perhaps TRBD2 (5 bases). V gave up 1 base and J gave up 6 bases, with 16 bases separating them. This CDR3 comprises 16 residues. Germline V lookup: CDR1 LGHNA, CDR2 YNFKEQ. CDR3 amino acids: CASSQGVAQTVNEQFF. CDR3 bases: TGTGCCAGCAGCCAAGGGGTAGCGCAAACAGTCAATGAGCAGTTCTTC.

In its sample, this clonotype was seen many times. The chain is built from TRBV3-1 and TRBJ2-2; D uncertain. The CDR3 covers 16 residues. Trimming pared 1 base from V and 6 bases from J, leaving 15 bases between. In germline, CDR1 is LGHDT, CDR2 YNNKEL (reference sequence). In DNA form, the CDR3 reads TGTGCCAGCAGCCAAGCTAGGGTATTGATCGCCGGGGAGCTGTTTTTT. This translates into CASSQARVLIAGELFF.

This clonotype appeared a few times. The chain recombines TRBV12-3 or TRBV12-4 with TRBJ2-3, with D possibly being TRBD2 (6 bases). V gave up 2 bases and J gave up 3 bases, with 18 bases separating them. The CDR3 is made up of 17 amino acids. The CDR3 sequence: CASSLRALVGGTDTQYF. CDR3 bases: TGTGCCAGCAGTTTACGTGCCCTGGTGGGGGGAACAGATACGCAGTATTTT.